This entry is about one TCR beta chain. CDR3 size: 18 residues. V was clipped by 2 bases and J by 4 bases; unmatched bases: 15. CDR1 is LNHDA and CDR2 is SQIVND in the germline V gene (reference sequence). This specimen belongs to a study of blood T cell repertoires in COVID-19. Sequencing used immunoSEQ multiplex PCR; TCRdb keeps in-frame clones, though not all of them. Among some 320,000 clones, more than 90% were seen once, and the ten largest hold 2% to 3%. The sample consisted of PBMCs or T cells enriched from blood (not recorded which). The chain is built from TRBV19 and TRBJ2-5; 8 bases agree with TRBD1. The source is a man between 60 and 75 years old who had recovered from COVID-19. CDR3 loop: CASSIRNLRAGGGETQYF. As DNA, the CDR3 is TGTGCCAGTAGTATAAGAAACTTGCGTGCAGGGGGCGGAGAGACCCAGTACTTC.